This T cell receptor beta chain was recorded in a study of cytomegalovirus exposure and HLA in healthy donors. The CDR3 is 16 amino acids. Trimming removed 7 bases at V and 0 bases at J, with 16 bases between. Germline-derived CDR1 and CDR2 are MGHDK and SYGVNS. The PCR had 60 Vbeta and 13 Jbeta primers. Data came from immunoSEQ multiplex PCR; TCRdb stores just in-frame clones and leaves some out. The sample yields about 150,000 clones, roughly 80% seen once. The chain joins TRBV25-1 to TRBJ1-3; D remains unclear. What was sequenced was PBMCs. The origin of this receptor is a woman in her thirties or forties in good health and CMV-seropositive. CDR3 sequence: CASTPRERSSGNTIYF. The CDR3 DNA follows: TGTGCCAGCACCCCCCGGGAGAGGAGCTCTGGAAACACCATATATTTT.